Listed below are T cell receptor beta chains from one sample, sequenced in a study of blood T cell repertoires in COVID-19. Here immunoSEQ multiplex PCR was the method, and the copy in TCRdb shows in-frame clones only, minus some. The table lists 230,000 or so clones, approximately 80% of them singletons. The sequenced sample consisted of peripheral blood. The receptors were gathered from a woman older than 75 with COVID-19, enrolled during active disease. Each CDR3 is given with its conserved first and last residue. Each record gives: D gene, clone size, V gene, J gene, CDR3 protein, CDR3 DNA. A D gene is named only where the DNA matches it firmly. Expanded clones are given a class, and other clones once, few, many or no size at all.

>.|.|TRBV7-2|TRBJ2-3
CASSLAGGASTDTQYF
TGTGCCAGCAGCTTAGCGGGGGGGGCCAGCACAGATACGCAGTATTTT
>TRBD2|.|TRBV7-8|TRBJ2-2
CASSPRTSGGNTGELFF
TGTGCCAGCAGCCCCCGGACTAGCGGGGGGAACACCGGGGAGCTGTTTTTT
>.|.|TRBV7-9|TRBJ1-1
CASSLAVRTEAFF
TGTGCCAGCAGCTTAGCGGTTAGAACTGAAGCTTTCTTT
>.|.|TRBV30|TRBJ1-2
CAWSVPGGRDTF
TGTGCCTGGAGTGTACCAGGAGGGAGGGACACCTTC
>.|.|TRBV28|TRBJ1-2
CASIPKEYWRGYTF
TGTGCCAGCATCCCAAAGGAGTACTGGCGGGGCTACACCTTC
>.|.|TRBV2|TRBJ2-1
CASSRTGGSYNEQFF
TGTGCCAGCAGCAGAACCGGGGGCTCCTACAATGAGCAGTTCTTC
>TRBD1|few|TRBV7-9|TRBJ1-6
CASSPAGQGDSPLHF
TGTGCCAGCAGCCCCGCAGGACAGGGAGATTCACCCCTCCACTTT
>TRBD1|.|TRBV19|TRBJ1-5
CASSTPQGWVNQPQHF
TGTGCCAGTAGTACCCCACAGGGGTGGGTCAATCAGCCCCAGCATTTT
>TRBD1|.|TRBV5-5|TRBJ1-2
CASSRGDSSNYGYTF
TGTGCCAGCAGCCGTGGGGACAGTTCTAACTATGGCTACACCTTC
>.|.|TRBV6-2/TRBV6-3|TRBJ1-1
CASSQQPYTEAFF
TGTGCCAGCAGTCAACAGCCATACACTGAAGCTTTCTTT
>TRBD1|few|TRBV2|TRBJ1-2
CASTSYNTGAGSYTF
TGTGCCAGCACATCTTACAATACAGGGGCGGGATCCTACACCTTC
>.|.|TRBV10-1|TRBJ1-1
CASSEGGAAFF
TGCGCCAGCAGTGAGGGGGGGGCAGCTTTCTTT
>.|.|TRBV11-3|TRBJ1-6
CASSLNRLGPPDSPLHF
TGTGCCAGCAGCTTAAACAGGCTGGGTCCTCCCGATTCACCCCTCCACTTT
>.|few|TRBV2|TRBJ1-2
CASSVEPARGYTF
TGTGCCAGCAGTGTGGAGCCAGCTCGGGGCTACACCTTC
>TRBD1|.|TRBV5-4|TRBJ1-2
CASSSQTGTGYGYTF
TGTGCCAGCAGCTCCCAGACAGGGACTGGCTATGGCTACACCTTC
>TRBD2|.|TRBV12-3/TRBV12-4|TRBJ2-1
CASSTRDYQFF
TGTGCCAGCAGCACGCGGGACTACCAATTCTTC
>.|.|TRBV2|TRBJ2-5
CASRRGPQETQYF
TGTGCCAGCCGCAGGGGCCCCCAAGAGACCCAGTACTTC
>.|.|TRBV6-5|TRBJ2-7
CASRRTDPYEQYF
TGTGCCAGCAGACGGACAGATCCCTACGAGCAGTACTTC